Below are 31 T cell receptor beta chains sequenced from a single sample in a study of T cell responses to AZD1222 COVID-19 vaccine. Libraries were prepared by immunoSEQ multiplex PCR; TCRdb keeps only in-frame clonotypes and omits some of them. The sample has some 86,000 clones, roughly 86% seen once; the top ten hold about 7%. The sequences come from peripheral blood, collected 28 days after the second AZD1222 dose. These TCRs come from an adult who received the AZD1222 COVID-19 vaccine.

This CDR3 reads CASSLQGNYGYTF. The CDR3 DNA reads TGTGCCAGCAGCTTACAGGGTAACTATGGCTACACCTTC. The gene calls are TRBV11-2 and TRBJ1-2; a weak D match, TRBD1 (5 bases). The CDR3 length is 13 residues. Trimming left V 2 bases short and J 1 base short, with 5 bases between. CDR1 and CDR2 from the germline V gene are SGHAT and FQNNGV. The whole variable domain, filled in from reference TRBV11-2 and TRBJ1-2, reads EAGVAQSPRYKIIEKRQSVAFWCNPISGHATLYWYQQILGQGPKLLIQFQNNGVVDDSQLPKDRFSAERLKGVDSTLKIQPAKLEDSAVYLCASSLQGNYGYTFGSGTRLTVV.

The rearrangement uses TRBV7-9 and TRBJ1-1; a weak D match, TRBD1 (6 bases). The length of the CDR3 is 15 residues. Germline V lookup: CDR1 SEHNR, CDR2 FQNEAQ (reference sequence). Trimming pared 3 bases from V and 5 bases from J, leaving 16 bases between. The CDR3 DNA reads as TGTGCCAGCAGCTTGCCCCCAGGGGTCAGGACTGAAGCTTTCTTT. The encoded protein is CASSLPPGVRTEAFF.

The rearrangement joins TRBV29-1 to TRBJ2-1, with a tentative D call TRBD2 (6 bases). Germline CDR1 and CDR2: SQVTM and ANQGSEA. The V end lost 0 bases, the J end lost 3 bases, and 21 bases lay between the germline ends. This CDR3 has 18 residues. This CDR3 is CSVEDSRASDRLYNEQFF. CDR3 DNA sequence: TGCAGCGTTGAAGATAGTAGAGCTAGCGACCGACTCTACAATGAGCAGTTCTTC.

The chain couples TRBV7-9 to TRBJ2-3; 7 bases map to TRBD1. The CDR3 runs to 17 residues. V dropped 5 bases and J dropped 2; count of bases not matched to a gene: 13. CDR1 is SEHNR and CDR2 is FQNEAQ in the germline V gene (reference sequence). CDR3 in amino acids: CASSVNRDSLFTDTQYF. CDR3 nucleotide sequence: TGTGCCAGCAGCGTTAACAGGGACAGCCTCTTCACAGATACGCAGTATTTT.

In this sample, this clone turned up once. This sequence joins TRBV3-1 (or the pseudogene TRBV3-2) and TRBJ2-6; D remains unclear. Germline V gene data show CDR1 as LGHDT and CDR2 as YNNKEL (reference sequence). The V and J ends lost 2 bases and 1 base respectively, with 12 bases between them. The CDR3 is 17 residues long. DNA of the CDR3: TGTGCCAGCAGCCAAATGGTAGGTGATTCTGGGGCCAACGTCCTGACTTTC. Amino acid sequence: CASSQMVGDSGANVLTF.

J is TRBJ1-2 and V is TRBV6-6; 7 nucleotides agree with TRBD1. The CDR3 has 14 amino acids. J was trimmed by 0 bases and V by 6 bases; bases with no gene match: 4. The germline gives CDR1 MNHNY, CDR2 SVGAGI (reference sequence). For the CDR3, the DNA is TGTGCCAGCAGCCCGGGACAGACTAACTATGGCTACACCTTC. This codes for CASSPGQTNYGYTF.

The rearrangement joins TRBV2 to TRBJ1-4; no clear D gene. Germline assignment: CDR1 SNHLY and CDR2 FYNNEI. V was cut by 3 bases and J by 4 bases, with 9 bases left in between. CDR3 length: 14 amino acids. CDR3 loop: CASSDRSFNEKLFF. CDR3 DNA sequence: TGTGCCAGCAGTGACCGGTCCTTTAATGAAAAACTGTTTTTT. Drawing the rest from reference TRBV2 and TRBJ1-4, the complete variable domain is EPEVTQTPSHQVTQMGQEVILRCVPISNHLYFYWYRQILGQKVEFLVSFYNNEISEKSEIFDDQFSVERPDGSNFTLKIRSTKLEDSAMYFCASSDRSFNEKLFFGSGTQLSVL.

The CDR3 sequence: CASSPGPNEQFF. The CDR3, as DNA: TGTGCCAGCAGCCCGGGACCCAATGAGCAGTTCTTC. This rearrangement joins TRBV7-9 to TRBJ2-1, with D tentatively TRBD1 or TRBD2 (5 bases each). The CDR3 is 12 amino acids. The germline gives CDR1 SEHNR, CDR2 FQNEAQ (reference sequence). Trimming took 5 bases from V and 6 from J, leaving 8 bases between them.

The chain recombines TRBV28 with TRBJ1-6, with 7 bases fitting TRBD1. The CDR3 loop spans 15 amino acids. CDR1 MDHEN and CDR2 SYDVKM come from the germline V gene. J lost 5 bases, V lost 6 bases, and 7 bases had no gene match. CDR3 amino acids: CASRMTGNHNSPLHF. In DNA, the CDR3 is TGTGCCAGCAGGATGACAGGGAATCATAATTCACCCCTCCACTTT. The full variable domain, rest sourced from reference TRBV28 and TRBJ1-6, is DVKVTQSSRYLVKRTGEKVFLECVQDMDHENMFWYRQDPGLGLRLIYFSYDVKMKEKGDIPEGYSVSREKKERFSLILESASTNQTSMYLCASRMTGNHNSPLHFGNGTRLTVT.

The genes are TRBV9 and TRBJ1-5; D may be TRBD1 (5 bases). From germline, CDR1 is SGDLS and CDR2 YYNGEE. The V gene lost 3 bases and the J gene lost 6 bases, with 16 bases spanning the gap. The CDR3 is made up of 15 amino acids. In nucleotides, the CDR3 is TGTGCCAGCAGCGGTTCAGGGTCAGTAGCTCAGCCCCAGCATTTT. This codes for CASSGSGSVAQPQHF.

The chain joins TRBV29-1 to TRBJ1-1; 7 positions match TRBD1. CDR1 is SQVTM and CDR2 is ANQGSEA in the germline V gene. The trim removed 6 bases at V and 8 bases at J, leaving 9 bases unmatched. The CDR3 sequence is 12 residues long. The CDR3 DNA sequence: TGCAGCGTAATGACAGGGAGTGGAGAAGCTTTCTTT. Protein product: CSVMTGSGEAFF.

The V call is TRBV7-2, the J call TRBJ1-1, with TRBD1 as a possible D gene (5 bases). Germline CDR1 reads SGHTA; CDR2 reads FQGNSA. This CDR3 spans 15 amino acids. V was clipped by 3 bases and J by 4 bases, with 15 bases between them. CDR3 DNA: TGTGCCAGCAGCTTGAACGTGGCACAGGCCACTGAAGCTTTCTTT. This translates into CASSLNVAQATEAFF.

V gene TRBV27 combines with J gene TRBJ2-2, with D unresolved. This CDR3 region has 13 residues. CDR1 and CDR2 (germline): MNHEY, SMNVEV (reference sequence). The ends were cut back, 6 bases at V and 5 bases at J, with 10 bases in the middle. The CDR3 DNA is TGTGCCAGCAGATTTGGTGGGACCGGGGAGCTGTTTTTT. Amino acid sequence: CASRFGGTGELFF.

The V gene is TRBV2, the J gene TRBJ2-1; TRBD2 matches 9 bases. Germline trimming cut 4 bases from V and 2 bases from J; bases unmatched to any gene: 3. The germline CDR1 and CDR2 sequences are SNHLY and FYNNEI. CDR3 size: 15 residues. CDR3 region: CASSVAGGAYNEQFF. In DNA form, the CDR3 reads TGTGCCAGCAGTGTTGCGGGAGGGGCCTACAATGAGCAGTTCTTC.

This clone has just one count. The gene calls are TRBV24-1 and TRBJ2-3; D remains unclear. The CDR3 spans 13 residues. With 5 bases removed from V and 1 base from J, the gap between germline ends came to 6 bases. Germline loops: CDR1 KGHDR, CDR2 SFDVKD. CDR3 coding DNA: TGTGCCACCAGTGGAATGCGCACAGATACGCAGTATTTT. This codes for CATSGMRTDTQYF.

The chain employs TRBV5-1 and TRBJ1-1; D is perhaps TRBD1 (5 bases). The CDR3 spans 14 residues. The V end was cut by 6 bases, the J end by 0 bases, with 12 bases between. From germline, CDR1 is SGHRS and CDR2 YFSETQ. This CDR3 is CASTLGPMNTEAFF. In nucleotides, the CDR3 is TGCGCCAGCACATTGGGGCCTATGAACACTGAAGCTTTCTTT.

V and J are TRBV7-8 and TRBJ2-3, with 11 bases identical to TRBD2. V trimming: 3 bases; J trimming: 6 bases; junction bases outside the gene matches: 2. In germline, CDR1 is SGHVS, CDR2 FQNEAQ. This CDR3 has 14 residues. The CDR3 DNA reads as TGTGCCAGCAGCTTTAGCGGGAGGGGGGATACGCAGTATTTT. Its protein product is CASSFSGRGDTQYF.

The chain carries TRBV6-5 and TRBJ1-1; a possible D gene is TRBD1 (5 bases). Germline lookup yields CDR1 MNHEY and CDR2 SVGAGI. Trimming removed 8 bases at V and 5 bases at J, with 12 bases between. The CDR3 is 12 amino acids. CDR3 protein: CASGGGGTEAFF. CDR3 nucleotides: TGTGCCAGCGGGGGTGGTGGTACTGAAGCTTTCTTT.

V gene TRBV5-1 combines with J gene TRBJ1-1, with 9 bases that match TRBD1. This CDR3 spans 16 amino acids. V was pared by 0 bases and J by 7 bases, with 10 bases of the junction left unmatched. The germline gives CDR1 SGHRS, CDR2 YFSETQ. CDR3 nucleotide sequence: TGCGCCAGCAGCTTGGCCGGGGGACAGGGAGAGGGTGAAGCTTTCTTT. Translation: CASSLAGGQGEGEAFF.

CDR3 coding DNA: TGTGCCAGCAGCCCGGGCGGCGGTATCACAGATACGCAGTATTTT. This codes for CASSPGGGITDTQYF. The rearrangement joins TRBV11-3 to TRBJ2-3; D unresolved. The germline gives CDR1 SGHNT, CDR2 YENEEA. This CDR3 spans 15 amino acids. Trimming took 5 bases from V and 2 from J, leaving 14 bases between them.

The rearrangement uses TRBV2 and TRBJ1-5; TRBD1 matches at 7 bases. The CDR3 is 15 amino acids. Germline-derived CDR1 and CDR2 are SNHLY and FYNNEI. J was trimmed by 4 bases and V by 3 bases; bases with no gene match: 6. Here the CDR3 DNA reads TGTGCCAGCAGTGACCTGGGACAGTTTAATCAGCCCCAGCATTTT. Translating it yields CASSDLGQFNQPQHF.

The genes are TRBV18 and TRBJ2-1, with 11 bases that match TRBD1. The CDR3 is 16 residues long. The germline V gene has CDR1 KGHSH and CDR2 LQKENI. J was trimmed by 5 bases and V by 6 bases; bases with no gene match: 9. The CDR3 loop reads CASSSDRGRGNNEQFF. CDR3 sequence (DNA): TGTGCCAGCTCGTCGGACAGGGGGCGCGGGAACAATGAGCAGTTCTTC.

The gene calls are TRBV18 and TRBJ1-3; D gene ambiguous. Germline CDR1 reads KGHSH; CDR2 reads LQKENI. There are 15 residues in the CDR3. V was pared by 4 bases and J by 0 bases, with 10 bases between. The CDR3 loop is CASSQGPASGNTIYF. CDR3 nucleotide sequence: TGTGCCAGCTCACAAGGACCAGCCTCTGGAAACACCATATATTTT.

The rearrangement uses TRBV5-1 and TRBJ1-2, with no clear D. The CDR3 totals 13 residues. The germline V gene encodes CDR1 SGHRS and CDR2 YFSETQ. The V and J ends lost 2 bases and 4 bases respectively, with 9 bases between them. The CDR3 sequence: CASSFNGIYGYTF. The CDR3 coding sequence is TGCGCCAGCAGCTTCAACGGGATCTATGGCTACACCTTC.

The chain employs TRBV19 and TRBJ2-3; 9 nucleotides line up with TRBD2. Germline V gene sequence: CDR1 LNHDA, CDR2 SQIVND (reference sequence). V lost 6 bases to trimming and J lost 2 bases; unmatched junction nucleotides: 6. The CDR3 loop spans 15 amino acids. The CDR3 protein is CASSPSGIITDTQYF. The CDR3 coding sequence is TGTGCCAGTAGCCCTAGCGGGATAATCACAGATACGCAGTATTTT.

This chain joins TRBV11-3 and TRBJ2-1; D may correspond to TRBD1 or TRBD2 (5 bases each). Germline V gene lookup returns CDR1 SGHNT and CDR2 YENEEA. The CDR3 spans 13 residues. V lost 8 bases, J lost 2 bases, and 10 bases lay in between. The CDR3 reads CASATGPYNEQFF. The CDR3 DNA sequence: TGTGCCAGCGCAACGGGACCCTACAATGAGCAGTTCTTC.

The rearrangement joins TRBV27 to TRBJ2-7, with D tentatively TRBD1 or TRBD2 (5 bases each). Per the germline V gene, CDR1 is MNHEY and CDR2 is SMNVEV (reference sequence). With 6 bases removed from V and 3 bases from J, the gap between germline ends came to 12 bases. The CDR3 spans 13 residues. CDR3 protein: CASSRDRSYEQYF. The CDR3 DNA sequence: TGTGCCAGCAGCCGGGACCGAAGCTACGAGCAGTACTTC.

The rearrangement links TRBV2 to TRBJ1-5; D might be TRBD1 (5 bases). Deletions cut 4 bases from V and 2 bases from J, with 12 bases between. The CDR3 runs 15 residues. CDR1 is SNHLY and CDR2 is FYNNEI in the germline V gene. The CDR3 region is CASSVEGTRNQPQHF. In DNA, the CDR3 is TGTGCCAGCAGTGTGGAGGGGACCCGCAATCAGCCCCAGCATTTT.

The chain has TRBV3-1 (or the pseudogene TRBV3-2) and TRBJ1-1, with D perhaps TRBD1 (6 bases). V lost 6 bases and J lost 0, with 23 bases in between. Per germline, CDR1 LGHDT and CDR2 YNNKEL (reference sequence). The CDR3 extends over 18 amino acids. This CDR3 reads CASSPNILKGGLNTEAFF. DNA for the CDR3: TGTGCCAGCAGTCCAAATATCTTGAAGGGGGGACTGAACACTGAAGCTTTCTTT.

This chain links TRBV10-3 with TRBJ2-1; TRBD2 agrees at 10 bases. The V and J ends lost 8 bases and 3 bases, in that order; junction bases with no gene match: 4. CDR3 length: 14 amino acids. Germline CDR1 reads ENHRY; CDR2 reads SYGVKD. For the CDR3, the DNA is TGTGCCATCGGCGGGACTAGCGACTACAATGAGCAGTTCTTC. It translates to CAIGGTSDYNEQFF.

The chain carries TRBV19 and TRBJ1-2; D is unclear. Germline values: CDR1 LNHDA, CDR2 SQIVND (reference sequence). This CDR3 region has 13 residues. V was cut by 5 bases and J by 8 bases, with 15 bases left in between. The CDR3 is CASSESTRRGYTF. Written as DNA, the CDR3 is TGTGCCAGTAGTGAGTCCACCAGGAGAGGCTACACCTTC.